This TCR beta chain was observed in a study of T-cell memory formation after mild COVID-19. This clonotype came up a few times. The antigen is unknown. This CDR3 is built from 15 residues. The germline V gene encodes CDR1 SGHRS and CDR2 YFSETQ. Trimming removed 0 bases from V and 5 bases from J, with 14 bases in between. MiXCR, applied by TCRdb to the 5' RACE reads, yields one record per CDR3 protein. Among hundreds of thousands of distinct CDR3 sequences listed, nearly 25% were seen once. General study points: Whether second-wave clones peaking at day 37 were SARS-CoV-2 specific went unconfirmed. Prior to infection, memory already included some responding clones, suggesting cross-reactive memory joined.

The sequence was collected from an adult woman who had mild COVID-19 (a few samples of this study predate the infection). Cell type and time point are not known. The chain uses TRBV5-1 and TRBJ1-1; D perhaps matches TRBD1 (5 bases). The sequencing input was PBMCs or a T cell subset sorted from them (not recorded which). The CDR3 bases are TGCGCCAGCAGCTTGGTTTGGGGGGTTGGGACTGAAGCTTTCTTT. Translation gives CASSLVWGVGTEAFF.